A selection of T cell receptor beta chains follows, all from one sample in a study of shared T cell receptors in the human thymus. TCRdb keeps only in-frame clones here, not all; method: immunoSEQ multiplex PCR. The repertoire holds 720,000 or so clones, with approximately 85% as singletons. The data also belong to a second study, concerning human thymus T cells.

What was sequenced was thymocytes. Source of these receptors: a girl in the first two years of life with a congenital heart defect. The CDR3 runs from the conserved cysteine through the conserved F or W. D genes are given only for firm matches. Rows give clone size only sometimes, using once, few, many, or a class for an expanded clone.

CDR3nt: TGTGCCAGCAGCTCCAGGGAGGACTATGGCTACACCTTC; CDR3aa: CASSSREDYGYTF; v_gene: TRBV7-2; j_gene: TRBJ1-2; abundance: .; d_gene: .
CDR3nt: TGTGCCAGTACGGACAGGGATAATAGTCAGCCCCAGCATTTT; CDR3aa: CASTDRDNSQPQHF; v_gene: TRBV19; j_gene: TRBJ1-5; abundance: .; d_gene: TRBD1
CDR3nt: TGTGCCAGCAGCCAAGACGGACAAGAACTCTACGAGCAGTACTTC; CDR3aa: CASSQDGQELYEQYF; v_gene: TRBV14; j_gene: TRBJ2-7; abundance: .; d_gene: .
CDR3nt: TGCGCCAGCAGCCACAGGGGCAGGAGCTCCTATAATTCACCCCTCCACTTT; CDR3aa: CASSHRGRSSYNSPLHF; v_gene: TRBV4-3; j_gene: TRBJ1-6; abundance: .; d_gene: .
CDR3nt: TGTGCCAGCAGCTTAGGCAGGGCCGTGAAGCCCCAGCATTTT; CDR3aa: CASSLGRAVKPQHF; v_gene: TRBV5-6; j_gene: TRBJ1-5; abundance: once; d_gene: .
CDR3nt: TGTGCCAGCTCACCACTAGGACAGCCTGCGAATTCACCCCTCCACTTT; CDR3aa: CASSPLGQPANSPLHF; v_gene: TRBV18; j_gene: TRBJ1-6; abundance: .; d_gene: .
CDR3nt: TGTGCCATCAAATGGGGAGGTGAAGCTTTCTTT; CDR3aa: CAIKWGGEAFF; v_gene: TRBV10-3; j_gene: TRBJ1-1; abundance: .; d_gene: .
CDR3nt: TGTGCCAGCAGTTTATATGACAGCTACGAGCAGTACTTC; CDR3aa: CASSLYDSYEQYF; v_gene: TRBV27; j_gene: TRBJ2-7; abundance: .; d_gene: .
CDR3nt: TGTGCCAGCAGTTTATGGGGAGGCAATCAGCCCCAGCATTTT; CDR3aa: CASSLWGGNQPQHF; v_gene: TRBV28; j_gene: TRBJ1-5; abundance: .; d_gene: .
CDR3nt: TGTGCCAGTAGTAACAGGGTCCTTAGCAGGGAGACCCAGTACTTC; CDR3aa: CASSNRVLSRETQYF; v_gene: TRBV19; j_gene: TRBJ2-5; abundance: .; d_gene: .
CDR3nt: TGTGCCAGCAGCGTCGGGGGCTCCTACGAGCAGTACTTC; CDR3aa: CASSVGGSYEQYF; v_gene: TRBV9; j_gene: TRBJ2-7; abundance: .; d_gene: .
CDR3nt: TGCGCCAGCAGCCAAGTCCGAGGCGTAACATATCGGGCGCGGGGGGAATTGCCCCAGCATTTT; CDR3aa: CASSQVRGVTYRARGELPQHF; v_gene: TRBV4-1; j_gene: TRBJ1-5; abundance: .; d_gene: .
CDR3nt: TGTGCCACCAGCAGAGGAGGTGGGTTTTTAGGGAGGAAGGTTATGAACACTGAAGCTTTCTTT; CDR3aa: CATSRGGGFLGRKVMNTEAFF; v_gene: TRBV15; j_gene: TRBJ1-1; abundance: .; d_gene: .
CDR3nt: TGTGCCAGCTCCTCAAATGGGGGACAGGCGATAGCGCTAGCAGATACGCAGTATTTT; CDR3aa: CASSSNGGQAIALADTQYF; v_gene: TRBV7-9; j_gene: TRBJ2-3; abundance: .; d_gene: TRBD1
CDR3nt: TGTGCCAGCAGCCCCCGTCAACCGGGACAGGGTTACACTGAAGCTTTCTTT; CDR3aa: CASSPRQPGQGYTEAFF; v_gene: TRBV7-8; j_gene: TRBJ1-1; abundance: once; d_gene: TRBD1
CDR3nt: TGTGCCATAGGGCCCTATGGAGGTCAGCTTGCAACTAATGAAAAACTGTTTTTT; CDR3aa: CAIGPYGGQLATNEKLFF; v_gene: TRBV2; j_gene: TRBJ1-4; abundance: .; d_gene: .
CDR3nt: TGTGCCAGCAGCGCCACCGATCCCCGTCTCGGTTCCCTCTCTGGGGCCAACGTCCTGACTTTC; CDR3aa: CASSATDPRLGSLSGANVLTF; v_gene: TRBV9; j_gene: TRBJ2-6; abundance: .; d_gene: .
CDR3nt: TGTGCCAGCAGCAACAAATCCTGGAAGGAGATCGGAGCTTTCTTT; CDR3aa: CASSNKSWKEIGAFF; v_gene: TRBV7-9; j_gene: TRBJ1-1; abundance: .; d_gene: .
CDR3nt: TGTGCCAGTCGGGCGGGGGTAGCCAAAAACATTCAGTACTTC; CDR3aa: CASRAGVAKNIQYF; v_gene: TRBV6-5; j_gene: TRBJ2-4; abundance: .; d_gene: TRBD2
CDR3nt: TGTGCCAGCAGTCCATTAGCGGGGGGCATTACTAGCACAGATACGCAGTATTTT; CDR3aa: CASSPLAGGITSTDTQYF; v_gene: TRBV28; j_gene: TRBJ2-3; abundance: .; d_gene: TRBD2
CDR3nt: TGTGCCAGCAGCCAAGATAGAGGGTTCGACTATGGCTACACCTTC; CDR3aa: CASSQDRGFDYGYTF; v_gene: TRBV4-2; j_gene: TRBJ1-2; abundance: .; d_gene: .
CDR3nt: TGTGCCAGCAGCTCCGACAGGGGGCTGACGGGGGAGCAGTTCTTC; CDR3aa: CASSSDRGLTGEQFF; v_gene: TRBV7-2; j_gene: TRBJ2-1; abundance: few; d_gene: TRBD1
CDR3nt: TGTGCCAGCAGTTCGGGCCAGAGGGAGGCTGAAGCTTTCTTT; CDR3aa: CASSSGQREAEAFF; v_gene: TRBV28; j_gene: TRBJ1-1; abundance: .; d_gene: .
CDR3nt: TGTGCCAGCAGTTTTAGCGCTCCCCCCCAAGAGACCCAGTACTTC; CDR3aa: CASSFSAPPQETQYF; v_gene: TRBV28; j_gene: TRBJ2-5; abundance: .; d_gene: .
CDR3nt: TGTGCCACAGGGGCGGAGGACTCCTACGAGCAGTACTTC; CDR3aa: CATGAEDSYEQYF; v_gene: TRBV7-9; j_gene: TRBJ2-7; abundance: .; d_gene: .
CDR3nt: TGTGCTATCCTCTCTGGGACAGCTCTGAACACTGAAGCTTTCTTT; CDR3aa: CAILSGTALNTEAFF; v_gene: TRBV12-5; j_gene: TRBJ1-1; abundance: .; d_gene: TRBD1
CDR3nt: TGTGCCACCAGCAGATCCTCTTTCAGGGTGGGTAACTACGAGCAGTACTTC; CDR3aa: CATSRSSFRVGNYEQYF; v_gene: TRBV15; j_gene: TRBJ2-7; abundance: .; d_gene: .
CDR3nt: TGTGCCAGCAGCCAAGGGTTCCCCGCAGGGGGCGCCTATGGCTACACCTTC; CDR3aa: CASSQGFPAGGAYGYTF; v_gene: TRBV14; j_gene: TRBJ1-2; abundance: .; d_gene: TRBD1
CDR3nt: TGTGCCAGCAGTTTAAATCTACCAGCGGGGGTGGCCTACGAGCAGTACTTC; CDR3aa: CASSLNLPAGVAYEQYF; v_gene: TRBV27; j_gene: TRBJ2-7; abundance: .; d_gene: TRBD2
CDR3nt: TGTGCCAGCAGCAAGCTTAAGGACGGACAACATTTT; CDR3aa: CASSKLKDGQHF; v_gene: TRBV28; j_gene: TRBJ1-5; abundance: .; d_gene: .
CDR3nt: TGTGCCAGCATCGAAGAGACCCAGTACTTC; CDR3aa: CASIEETQYF; v_gene: TRBV2; j_gene: TRBJ2-5; abundance: .; d_gene: .
CDR3nt: TGCGCCAGCAGCCAACCTAAAGGGGGGAGGGGTGGCTACACCTTC; CDR3aa: CASSQPKGGRGGYTF; v_gene: TRBV4-1; j_gene: TRBJ1-2; abundance: .; d_gene: .
CDR3nt: TGTGCCAGCAGCCCCGGACAGGGACGATTCTATGGCTACACCTTC; CDR3aa: CASSPGQGRFYGYTF; v_gene: TRBV14; j_gene: TRBJ1-2; abundance: .; d_gene: TRBD1
CDR3nt: TGTGCCAGCAGTCACCCGGGGGACGAGCAGTTCTTC; CDR3aa: CASSHPGDEQFF; v_gene: TRBV7-2; j_gene: TRBJ2-1; abundance: .; d_gene: .
CDR3nt: TGCGCCAGCAGCTTGGCCGGGGGGGAGAGTCTGTACAATGAGCAGTTCTTC; CDR3aa: CASSLAGGESLYNEQFF; v_gene: TRBV5-1; j_gene: TRBJ2-1; abundance: few; d_gene: TRBD2
CDR3nt: TGTGCCAGCAGTTTTCACAGGAGCTCCTACGAGCAGTACTTC; CDR3aa: CASSFHRSSYEQYF; v_gene: TRBV28; j_gene: TRBJ2-7; abundance: .; d_gene: .
CDR3nt: TGTGCCAGCAGCGCCCCCAAAATTGCGGTAGGCTACACCTTC; CDR3aa: CASSAPKIAVGYTF; v_gene: TRBV9; j_gene: TRBJ1-2; abundance: .; d_gene: .
CDR3nt: TGTGCCAGCAGCTTTTGGGGGGAAATATTGAATTCACCCCTCCACTTT; CDR3aa: CASSFWGEILNSPLHF; v_gene: TRBV7-9; j_gene: TRBJ1-6; abundance: .; d_gene: .
CDR3nt: TGCGCCAGCAGCGCGGACAGTAGTCGAGAGAGGTACACCTTC; CDR3aa: CASSADSSRERYTF; v_gene: TRBV5-1; j_gene: TRBJ1-2; abundance: .; d_gene: .
CDR3nt: TGTGCCAGCAGCTTTTTTAGGAGGGGAGAAAGTAATGAGCAGTTCTTC; CDR3aa: CASSFFRRGESNEQFF; v_gene: TRBV7-9; j_gene: TRBJ2-1; abundance: .; d_gene: .
CDR3nt: TGTGCCAGCAGTTACTCGTGGGGGGACTATGGCTACACCTTC; CDR3aa: CASSYSWGDYGYTF; v_gene: TRBV6-5; j_gene: TRBJ1-2; abundance: .; d_gene: .
CDR3nt: TGTGCCAGCAACCTACCGATGGGGGGGGATACGCAGTATTTT; CDR3aa: CASNLPMGGDTQYF; v_gene: TRBV25-1; j_gene: TRBJ2-3; abundance: .; d_gene: TRBD2
CDR3nt: TGTGCCAGCAGCTTGGCGCTGAGCAGGGGCTCATCTGGGGCCAACGTCCTGACTTTC; CDR3aa: CASSLALSRGSSGANVLTF; v_gene: TRBV5-8; j_gene: TRBJ2-6; abundance: .; d_gene: .
CDR3nt: TGTGCCAGCATCGTCCGGGACAGGGAGCATCCTGGCTACACCTTC; CDR3aa: CASIVRDREHPGYTF; v_gene: TRBV5-6; j_gene: TRBJ1-2; abundance: .; d_gene: TRBD1
CDR3nt: TGCGCCAGCAGCTTGGGACGACTAGCGGGGTTCACAGATACGCAGTATTTT; CDR3aa: CASSLGRLAGFTDTQYF; v_gene: TRBV5-1; j_gene: TRBJ2-3; abundance: .; d_gene: TRBD2
CDR3nt: TGTGCCAGCAGTATCTCCAGGAACTCCTACGAGCAGTACTTC; CDR3aa: CASSISRNSYEQYF; v_gene: TRBV11-2; j_gene: TRBJ2-7; abundance: .; d_gene: .
CDR3nt: TGTGCCAGCAGCCTCCCGGGACAGAGAAGTAAAGAGACCCAGTACTTC; CDR3aa: CASSLPGQRSKETQYF; v_gene: TRBV7-4; j_gene: TRBJ2-5; abundance: once; d_gene: TRBD1
CDR3nt: TGTGCCAGTAGTATCTCGGGTAGCTACAATGAGCAGTTCTTC; CDR3aa: CASSISGSYNEQFF; v_gene: TRBV19; j_gene: TRBJ2-1; abundance: .; d_gene: .
CDR3nt: TGTGCCAGCAGCAAAGCGGGGACAGGGAACTACGAGCAGTACTTC; CDR3aa: CASSKAGTGNYEQYF; v_gene: TRBV21-1; j_gene: TRBJ2-7; abundance: .; d_gene: .